This T cell receptor (beta chain) stems from a study of regulatory T cells in long-lasting Graves disease. Study outcomes and limitations: Patients with persistent disease showed a bias toward TRBV28, TRBJ1-2 and TRBJ2-5. Patients with persistent Graves' had lower TCR diversity than newly diagnosed patients.

Construction of the TCR beta libraries employed iRepertoire HTBI primers in conjunction with Arm-PCR of CDR3 regions. TCRdb redid the calling of the multiplex PCR reads with MiXCR, one entry per CDR3 protein. The profile shows around 460,000 distinct CDR3 sequences, around a fifth of them singletons. On this clonotype: Its antigen remains unknown. This may stem from a read error, because a much larger clone lies one nucleotide away.

The germline gives CDR1 SGHRS, CDR2 YFSETQ. This CDR3 spans 14 amino acids. This sample's time point: persistent/refractory GD, antithyroid drugs over 5 years with positive TRAb. PBMC-derived RNA was used for the TCR library. In this cohort, patients came from an endocrinology department located in Xi'an, China. The clonotype originates from a female donor with Graves disease. The chain recombines TRBV5-1 with TRBJ2-7, with 9 positions matching TRBD1. Source: peripheral blood mononuclear cells (PBMCs), taken when the disease was refractory, from a patient treated with antithyroid drugs. The CDR3 DNA follows: TGTGCCAGCAGCCCCCGGGACAGGGTCCACGAGCAGTACTTC. This codes for CASSPRDRVHEQYF.